The source of this TCR beta chain is a study of cytomegalovirus exposure and HLA in healthy donors. Overall study context: The approximately 130 validation repertoires and the approximately 630 first-cohort repertoires shared a platform, a later analysis reported. General observations from the study: Confirmation in vitro established that a few CMV-associated chains were specific for CMV antigens. Using the classifier, cytomegalovirus status was reportedly diagnosed with high specificity and sensitivity. Cytomegalovirus-associated status was assigned to fewer than 200 TCR beta chains.

This clone was counted a single time. Its matching antigen is unknown. Profiling relied on immunoSEQ multiplex PCR, and the TCRdb table lists in-frame clones only, not all of them. The table records about 360,000 clones, more than 80% of them present only once. The sample was PBMCs. The receptor was derived from a woman between 18 and 29 years old in good health and CMV-seronegative.

The CDR3 protein is CASSLVPGEGGNTIYF. CDR3 DNA sequence: TGTGCCAGCAGCTTAGTTCCAGGGGAAGGTGGAAACACCATATATTTT. The rearrangement links TRBV7-9 to TRBJ1-3; D might be TRBD1 (6 bases). With 1 base removed from V and 3 bases from J, the gap between germline ends came to 13 bases. This CDR3 is 16 amino acids long. Per germline, CDR1 SEHNR and CDR2 FQNEAQ (reference sequence).